The present TCR beta chain was sequenced within a study of Ad26.COV2.S vaccination and SARS-CoV-2 variants. Study summary: Within the COV1001 Ad26.COV2.S trial arm, the donor was enrolled.

As for treatment: about 20 received Ad26.COV2.S at low or high dose, single or two shots; a few received placebo; per-sample allocation not given. Vaccine and placebo recipients were sampled on day 63 after the first injection. Here immunoSEQ multiplex PCR was the method, and the copy in TCRdb shows in-frame clones only, minus some. The table has approximately 450,000 clones, 75% to 95% seen once. With regard to this clone: The target antigen is unknown. The same CDR3 also results from other DNA sequences found in this sample.

The CDR3 is 13 amino acids. V shed 6 bases and J 6 bases; nucleotides not matched to a gene: 6. Per germline, CDR1 MNHEY and CDR2 SVGAGI. Broader study findings: Compared with placebo recipients, vaccine recipients had higher spike-specific TCR breadth. Vaccine and placebo recipients had similar non-spike TCR breadth. Measures of TCR breadth and depth may have fallen short of total T cell responses.

The genes are TRBV6-5 and TRBJ2-7; 9 nucleotides line up with TRBD2. The clonotype comes from a person between 18 and 59 years old who received the Ad26.COV2.S COVID-19 vaccine or a placebo. This sample comprised peripheral blood, obtained in a trial of Ad26.COV2.S vaccine versus placebo. This CDR3 is CASRVAGVSEQYF. Written as DNA, the CDR3 is TGTGCCAGCAGGGTAGCGGGAGTTTCCGAGCAGTACTTC.